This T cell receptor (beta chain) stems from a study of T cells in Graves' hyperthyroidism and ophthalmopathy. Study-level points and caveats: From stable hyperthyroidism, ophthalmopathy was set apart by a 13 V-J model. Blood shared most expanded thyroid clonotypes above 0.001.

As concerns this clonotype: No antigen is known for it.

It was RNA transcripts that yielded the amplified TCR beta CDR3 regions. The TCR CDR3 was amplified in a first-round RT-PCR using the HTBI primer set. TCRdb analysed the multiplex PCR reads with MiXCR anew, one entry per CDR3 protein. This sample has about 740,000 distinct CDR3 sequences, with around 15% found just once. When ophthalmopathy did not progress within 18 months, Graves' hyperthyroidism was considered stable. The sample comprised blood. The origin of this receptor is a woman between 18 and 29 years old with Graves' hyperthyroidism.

CDR3 in amino acids: CAWTIYSGANVLTF. CDR3 nucleotide sequence: TGTGCCTGGACGATCTACTCTGGGGCCAACGTCCTGACTTTC. The rearrangement links TRBV30 to TRBJ2-6; D not resolved. V dropped 4 bases and J dropped 0 bases, with 7 bases sitting between them. From germline, CDR1 is GTSNPN and CDR2 SVGIG (reference sequence). The CDR3 sequence is 14 residues long.